Each of the 30 T cell receptor beta chains below was sequenced from the same sample in a study of blood T cells in healthy people across ages. The authors ran a second PCR of roughly 6 to 12 cycles using a sample-barcoded 5' primer and a J-beta primer mix. MiXCR, run by TCRdb on the 5' RACE reads, gives a single entry per CDR3 protein. The sample yields approximately 770,000 distinct CDR3 sequences, about three fifths seen once. Sequenced material: blood. The source of these receptors is a man aged 25-40 years in good health.

There are a few counts of this clonotype. The chain recombines TRBV27 with TRBJ2-5; 7 positions agree with TRBD1. Trimming cost V 5 bases and J 2 bases; bases outside gene matches: 5. Germline V gives CDR1 MNHEY, CDR2 SMNVEV (reference sequence). The CDR3 covers 14 residues. The CDR3 DNA is TGTGCCAGCAGTCACACCAGGGGGCAAGAGACCCAGTACTTC. This gives the protein CASSHTRGQETQYF.

This clonotype was detected only a few times. The gene calls are TRBV12-3 or TRBV12-4 and TRBJ1-1; 7 bases fit TRBD1. The CDR3 runs to 18 residues. V was clipped by 0 bases and J by 2 bases; unmatched bases: 12. The CDR3 bases are TGTGCCAGCAGTTTAGCCGAAGGTCAGGGGGTATTTAACACTGAAGCTTTCTTT. This encodes CASSLAEGQGVFNTEAFF.

This chain joins TRBV4-1 and TRBJ1-4; the D is unclear. The CDR3 extends over 19 amino acids. Germline V gene lookup returns CDR1 MGHRA and CDR2 YSYEKL. Between the trimmed V and J ends, which lost 1 base and 5 bases, there was a span of 23 bases. This CDR3 reads CASSQVLRTLAPKNEKLFF. The CDR3 DNA sequence: TGCGCCAGCAGCCAAGTTCTTCGCACTTTAGCTCCGAAGAATGAAAAACTGTTTTTT.

V gene TRBV25-1 combines with J gene TRBJ2-1; D gene unclear. This CDR3 has 15 residues. The ends were cut back, 6 bases at V and 6 bases at J, with 18 bases in the middle. The V gene's germline CDR1 is MGHDK and CDR2 SYGVNS. This chain's CDR3 is CASSLETTSRNEQFF. The CDR3 nucleotides read TGTGCCAGCAGCCTTGAGACCACTTCTCGCAATGAGCAGTTCTTC.

This clonotype has just a few counts. The chain carries TRBV28 and TRBJ1-5; no clear D gene. This CDR3 has 12 residues. V shed 7 bases and J shed 3 bases, with 7 bases lying between them. Germline assignment: CDR1 MDHEN and CDR2 SYDVKM. CDR3 loop: CASKGNNQPQHF. The CDR3, as DNA: TGTGCCAGCAAAGGAAACAATCAGCCCCAGCATTTT.

The J gene is TRBJ1-2, the V gene TRBV10-3, with 9 bases aligning to TRBD1. Trimming at V came to 7 bases and at J to 2 bases, leaving 5 bases not matched to a gene. The CDR3 covers 14 residues. Germline lookup yields CDR1 ENHRY and CDR2 SYGVKD. CDR3 in DNA: TGTGCCATCACCCGGGACAGGGTGAACTATGGCTACACCTTC. It encodes CAITRDRVNYGYTF.

This clonotype occurred once. The V gene is TRBV2, the J gene TRBJ2-5, with D tentatively TRBD2 (5 bases). The better agreement between TRBJ2-7 and the DNA end casts doubt on the J call. This CDR3 has 12 residues. Germline loops: CDR1 SNHLY, CDR2 FYNNEI. The CDR3 DNA sequence: TGTGCCAGCGGACTTGGGGTCTTCGAGCAGTACTTC. It yields the protein CASGLGVFEQYF.

The chain joins TRBV20-1 to TRBJ2-6, with a possible D match to TRBD1 (6 bases). This CDR3 has 14 residues. The V end was cut by 6 bases, the J end by 4 bases, with 13 bases between. The germline V gene has CDR1 DFQATT and CDR2 SNEGSKA (reference sequence). CDR3 sequence (DNA): TGCAGTGCCGTAGCAGGGGCCGGGGCCAACGTCCTGACTTTC. It encodes CSAVAGAGANVLTF.

The V call is TRBV6-1, the J call TRBJ1-2; 7 bases are shared with TRBD1. V lost 8 bases and J lost 8; bases outside the gene matches: 8. Germline loops: CDR1 MNHNS, CDR2 SASEGT. This CDR3 region has 12 residues. The DNA for the CDR3 is TGTGCCAGCGGCACAGGGGCGCAGGGCTACACCTTC. It encodes CASGTGAQGYTF.

The V call is TRBV11-2, the J call TRBJ2-5; D perhaps matches TRBD2 (5 bases). V dropped 4 bases and J dropped 11 bases, with 20 bases sitting between them. The CDR3 sequence is 14 residues long. CDR1 and CDR2 (germline): SGHAT, FQNNGV. CDR3 region: CASSSSGERNEQYF. CDR3 nucleotide sequence: TGTGCCAGCAGCTCCTCCGGGGAAAGGAATGAGCAGTACTTC. The complete variable domain, with remaining parts taken from reference TRBV11-2 and TRBJ2-5, reads EAGVAQSPRYKIIEKRQSVAFWCNPISGHATLYWYQQILGQGPKLLIQFQNNGVVDDSQLPKDRFSAERLKGVDSTLKIQPAKLEDSAVYLCASSSSGERNEQYFGPGTRLLVL.

V and J are TRBV5-4 and TRBJ2-5, with D uncertain. This CDR3 spans 15 amino acids. In germline, CDR1 is SGHNT, CDR2 YYREEE (reference sequence). With 4 bases removed from V and 11 bases from J, the gap between germline ends came to 24 bases. In DNA form, the CDR3 reads TGTGCCAGCAGCCGGACCCAGTACGTGGGGAATGAGCAGTACTTC. This translates into CASSRTQYVGNEQYF. The full variable domain, its missing parts supplied by reference TRBV5-4 and TRBJ2-5, is ETGVTQSPTHLIKTRGQQVTLRCSSQSGHNTVSWYQQALGQGPQFIFQYYREEENGRGNFPPRFSGLQFPNYSSELNVNALELDDSALYLCASSRTQYVGNEQYFGPGTRLLVL.

The chain recombines TRBV15 with TRBJ2-3; D possibly matches TRBD1 or TRBD2 (5 bases each). The ends were cut back, 1 base at V and 0 bases at J, with 11 bases in the middle. Germline CDR1 reads LNHNV; CDR2 reads YYDKDF (reference sequence). The CDR3 consists of 16 residues. This CDR3 is CATSRVLGTSTDTQYF. The CDR3 DNA is TGTGCCACCAGCAGAGTGTTAGGGACGAGCACAGATACGCAGTATTTT.

V and J are TRBV7-6 and TRBJ2-4; perhaps TRBD2 as D (5 bases). Germline V lookup: CDR1 SGHVS, CDR2 FNYEAQ. V was trimmed by 0 bases and J by 6 bases, leaving 15 bases between them. This CDR3 comprises 16 residues. The CDR3 DNA sequence: TGTGCCAGCAGCTTAGCGTCCCCCGGCGCGGGAAACATTCAGTACTTC. Translation: CASSLASPGAGNIQYF.

The chain couples TRBV29-1 to TRBJ2-1, with D maybe TRBD2 (6 bases). The CDR3 consists of 14 residues. Germline V gene lookup returns CDR1 SQVTM and CDR2 ANQGSEA. Deletions cut 7 bases from V and 4 bases from J, with 17 bases between. The CDR3 region is CSAEARGVYNEQFF. DNA of the CDR3: TGCAGCGCCGAGGCCCGCGGGGTATACAATGAGCAGTTCTTC.

This chain connects TRBV20-1 to TRBJ2-5; D is unresolved. Germline lookup yields CDR1 DFQATT and CDR2 SNEGSKA (reference sequence). This CDR3 region has 11 residues. V lost 6 bases and J 11 bases, leaving 16 bases between the germline ends. The CDR3 region has the DNA TGCAGTGCATCCCCAGGTTCTGAGCAGTACTTC. It yields the protein CSASPGSEQYF.

The V and J genes are TRBV12-3 or TRBV12-4 and TRBJ2-5; 9 nucleotides match TRBD1. The CDR3 sequence is 15 residues long. V lost 6 bases, J lost 2 bases, and 7 bases stayed unmatched. DNA of the CDR3: TGTGCCAGCAGAACCGGGACAGGGATGCAAGAGACCCAGTACTTC. It is translated as CASRTGTGMQETQYF.

V usage is TRBV20-1 and J usage is TRBJ2-1; D might be TRBD2 (6 bases). From germline, CDR1 is DFQATT and CDR2 SNEGSKA (reference sequence). The CDR3 spans 14 residues. The V and J ends lost 6 bases and 0 bases respectively, with 12 bases between them. For the CDR3, the DNA is TGCAGTGCGGCCAGGACTATCTCCTACAATGAGCAGTTCTTC. This encodes CSAARTISYNEQFF.

For this clonotype: A read error is possible here, since a much larger clone lies one base away. The chain links TRBV28 to TRBJ2-3; D may be TRBD2 (6 bases). The CDR3 loop spans 16 amino acids. Germline assignment: CDR1 MDHEN and CDR2 SYDVKM. The CDR3 DNA is TGTGCCAGCAGTTTATTAGCGGCCCCTAGCACAGATACGCGGTATTTT. Its protein is CASSLLAAPSTDTRYF.

Points on this clonotype: This may be a read error: a much more frequent sequence differs by one nucleotide. This chain links TRBV24-1 with TRBJ2-1; tentative D call: TRBD2 (6 bases). This CDR3 spans 16 amino acids. CDR1 is KGHDR, CDR2 SFDVKD, per germline. The V gene lost 1 base and the J gene lost 5 bases, with 14 bases spanning the gap. The CDR3 here is CATSDLVVGGNNEQFF. The DNA for the CDR3 is TGTGCCACCAGTGATTTAGTGGTCGGGGGAAACAATGAGCAGTTCTTC.

In its sample, this clonotype was seen a few times. The chain carries TRBV29-1 and TRBJ1-1; maybe TRBD1 (5 bases). The germline CDR1 and CDR2 sequences are SQVTM and ANQGSEA. Trimming shortened V by 8 bases and J by 1 base, and 14 bases separated the two germline ends. This CDR3 is built from 13 residues. The CDR3 is CSYGPGTNTEAFF. The CDR3 nucleotides are TGCAGCTATGGGCCAGGGACGAACACTGAAGCTTTCTTT.

The J gene is TRBJ2-6, the V gene TRBV6-2 or TRBV6-3; tentatively, D is TRBD1 or TRBD2 (5 bases each). The CDR3 has 24 residues. Looked up from germline, CDR1 is MNHEY and CDR2 is SVGEGT. Between the trimmed V and J ends, which lost 5 bases and 0 bases, there was a span of 35 bases. CDR3 loop: CASSPPLRGLYRGRVDSGANVLTF. In DNA form, the CDR3 reads TGTGCCAGCAGTCCCCCCCTCCGAGGGTTGTATCGGGGACGGGTTGACTCTGGGGCCAACGTCCTGACTTTC.

This sequence joins TRBV7-2 and TRBJ2-4; D tentatively fits TRBD1 or TRBD2 (5 bases each). CDR3 size: 15 residues. Germline values: CDR1 SGHTA, CDR2 FQGNSA. The V end was cut by 0 bases, the J end by 7 bases, with 13 bases between. In DNA form, the CDR3 reads TGTGCCAGCAGCTTAGCGCTTACCGGGACGAACATTCAGTACTTC. Protein product: CASSLALTGTNIQYF.

The genes are TRBV9 and TRBJ1-2; 9 bases align to TRBD1. The V and J ends lost 7 bases and 8 bases, in that order; junction bases with no gene match: 12. Germline CDR1 SGDLS, CDR2 YYNGEE. CDR3 length equals 14 residues. CDR3 bases: TGTGCCAGCTCCCGGGACAGGGACTTTCGAGGCTACACCTTC. Protein: CASSRDRDFRGYTF.

The chain is built from TRBV2 and TRBJ2-7; D remains unclear. The CDR3 spans 13 residues. The germline CDR1 and CDR2 sequences are SNHLY and FYNNEI. The V end was cut by 1 base, the J end by 1 base, with 5 bases between. CDR3 protein: CASSEGPSYEQYF. In DNA, the CDR3 is TGTGCCAGCAGTGAAGGGCCTTCCTACGAGCAGTACTTC.

The genes are TRBV14 and TRBJ1-2; TRBD1 aligns across 9 bases. The germline gives CDR1 SGHDN, CDR2 FVKESK. The V gene end was trimmed by 0 bases and the J gene end by 4 bases; junction bases not matched to a gene: 3. This CDR3 contains 15 residues. CDR3 coding DNA: TGTGCCAGCAGCCAAGATAACAGGGGGCTCTATGGCTACACCTTC. Translation: CASSQDNRGLYGYTF.

The V gene is TRBV6-2 or TRBV6-3, the J gene TRBJ2-2; no definite D call. Germline CDR1 MNHEY, CDR2 SVGEGT. Trimming shortened V by 2 bases and J by 10 bases, and 14 bases separated the two germline ends. The length of the CDR3 is 14 residues. The CDR3 here is CASSYVLEDEELFF. The CDR3, as DNA: TGTGCCAGCAGTTACGTCCTAGAAGATGAGGAGCTGTTTTTT.

This chain links TRBV3-1 with TRBJ2-5; D gene unclear. This CDR3 has 14 residues. Per the germline V gene, CDR1 is LGHDT and CDR2 is YNNKEL (reference sequence). The ends were cut back, 6 bases at V and 5 bases at J, with 16 bases in the middle. The CDR3: CASSQKTPRETQYF. The CDR3 region has the DNA TGTGCCAGCAGTCAAAAGACCCCAAGGGAGACCCAGTACTTC.

This clonotype was observed a handful of times. This sequence joins TRBV28 and TRBJ1-2; D call uncertain. V lost 8 bases, J lost 5 bases, and 18 bases lay in between. There are 14 residues in the CDR3. Germline-derived CDR1 and CDR2 are MDHEN and SYDVKM. CDR3 coding DNA: TGTGCCAGCTGGGATTTTGGGCAGGAATATGGCTACACCTTC. Translation gives CASWDFGQEYGYTF.

Only one count was recorded for this clonotype. This rearrangement joins TRBV20-1 to TRBJ2-3, with D possibly TRBD2 on 5 matching bases. Trimming took 5 bases from V and 3 from J, leaving 12 bases between them. The CDR3 sequence is 13 residues long. Germline loops: CDR1 DFQATT, CDR2 SNEGSKA (reference sequence). The CDR3: CSAGLPGTDTQYF. The CDR3 bases are TGCAGTGCTGGACTCCCCGGAACAGATACGCAGTATTTT.

V and J are TRBV3-1 and TRBJ2-3, with a possible D match to TRBD1 (5 bases). Germline V gene sequence: CDR1 LGHDT, CDR2 YNNKEL (reference sequence). Trimming removed 0 bases from V and 11 bases from J, with 12 bases in between. CDR3 length equals 13 residues. The CDR3 region has the DNA TGTGCCAGCAGCCAAGAAGAAAGACAGAAGCAGTATTTT. As protein: CASSQEERQKQYF.